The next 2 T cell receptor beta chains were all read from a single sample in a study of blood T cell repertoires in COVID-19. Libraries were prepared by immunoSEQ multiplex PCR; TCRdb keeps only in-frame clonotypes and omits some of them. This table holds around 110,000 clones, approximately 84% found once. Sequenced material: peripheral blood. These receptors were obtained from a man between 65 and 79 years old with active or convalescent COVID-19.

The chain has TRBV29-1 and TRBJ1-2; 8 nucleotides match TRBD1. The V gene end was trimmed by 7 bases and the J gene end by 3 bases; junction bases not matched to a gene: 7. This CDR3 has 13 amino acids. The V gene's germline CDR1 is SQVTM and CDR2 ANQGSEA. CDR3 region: CSDRGTGYYGYTF. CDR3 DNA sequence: TGCAGCGATCGCGGGACAGGCTACTATGGCTACACCTTC.

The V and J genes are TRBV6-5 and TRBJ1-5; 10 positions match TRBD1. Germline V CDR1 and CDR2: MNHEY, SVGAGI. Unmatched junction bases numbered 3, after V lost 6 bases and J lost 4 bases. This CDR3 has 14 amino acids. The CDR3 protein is CASSQGQGNQPQHF. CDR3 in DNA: TGTGCCAGCAGCCAGGGACAGGGGAATCAGCCCCAGCATTTT.